This T cell receptor (beta chain) was recorded in a study of PD-L1 blockade in urothelial cancer. As for the study in general: Blood analysis was done at 3 weeks (second dose) and 6 weeks after treatment began.

Profiled with immunoSEQ multiplex PCR; TCRdb holds only in-frame clones, not every one. The table lists 66,000 or so clones, about 90% of them singletons. The germline V gene has CDR1 MRHNA and CDR2 SNTAGT. V gave up 3 bases and J gave up 8 bases; unmatched junction bases: 10. The CDR3 extends over 16 amino acids. Time point described: peripheral blood 6 weeks after treatment start. The gene calls are TRBV6-4 and TRBJ2-1; 10 bases match TRBD2. Sequencing used PBMCs, obtained around atezolizumab (anti-PD-L1) treatment. The source is a man aged 55-75 years with urothelial cancer. CDR3 sequence reads: CASSEQSGGAVDEQFF. DNA for the CDR3: TGTGCCAGCAGTGAACAAAGCGGGGGGGCCGTAGATGAGCAGTTCTTC.